This T cell receptor beta chain stems from a study of T-cell reconstitution after alpha-beta-depleted transplantation in children. Unique molecular identifiers were used in preparing the TCRbeta library. TCRdb reprocessed the PCR reads via MiXCR and lists one record per CDR3 protein. Here the sample spans fewer than 750,000 distinct CDR3 sequences, around 23% being singletons. V lost 6 bases, J lost 0 bases, and 8 bases lay in between. The CDR3 spans 12 residues. Germline assignment: CDR1 SQVTM and CDR2 ANQGSEA. This clonotype was detected many times. Its target is unknown. The study, taken as a whole, reports: Reportedly, roughly two months post-transplant, alpha-beta T cells arose from several hundred expanded graft clones. A year post-transplant, T-cell counts and diversity derived mostly from newly produced T cells. Surviving recipient T cells and thymic progenitors produced the high day-60 TCRbeta diversity seen in some patients.

This chain uses TRBV29-1 with TRBJ1-1; D is ambiguous. The specimen comprised PBMCs, mostly from graft donor cells, sampled 360 days after TCRalphabeta/CD19-depleted stem cell transplant. The sequence was obtained from a boy less than two years old who had a stem cell transplant for acute myeloid leukemia, so the T cells may come from the graft donor. The CDR3 protein is CSVTNVNTEAFF. The CDR3, as DNA: TGCAGCGTAACGAATGTGAACACTGAAGCTTTCTTT.